This TCR beta chain derives from a study of shared clonotypes between healthy human individuals. The assay was immunoSEQ multiplex PCR, and TCRdb's table has in-frame clones only and misses some. The sample has 1.5 million to 2.5 million clones; about 95% are singletons. On this clone: Its antigen is not identified.

CD45RO negativity and positive selection for CCR7 defined naive CD8 cells, a population that excluded terminally differentiated effector memory CD45RA+ cells. V lost 7 bases to trimming and J lost 1 base, with 17 bases between them. The germline CDR1 and CDR2 sequences are MNHNY and SVGAGI (reference sequence). The CDR3 length is 16 residues. Study-wide points: Clonotypes that were shared across a handful of donors made up approximately 5.1% of naive CD4 clonotypes. Few donors limited the genetic and exposure-history diversity represented.

The chain joins TRBV6-6 to TRBJ2-4; D is undetermined. The clonotype comes from a young man in good health. The sample comprised naive CD8+ T cells sorted from blood. CDR3 region: CASTLQSFAAKNIQYF. Here the CDR3 DNA reads TGTGCCAGCACTTTACAGTCCTTTGCCGCCAAAAACATTCAGTACTTC.